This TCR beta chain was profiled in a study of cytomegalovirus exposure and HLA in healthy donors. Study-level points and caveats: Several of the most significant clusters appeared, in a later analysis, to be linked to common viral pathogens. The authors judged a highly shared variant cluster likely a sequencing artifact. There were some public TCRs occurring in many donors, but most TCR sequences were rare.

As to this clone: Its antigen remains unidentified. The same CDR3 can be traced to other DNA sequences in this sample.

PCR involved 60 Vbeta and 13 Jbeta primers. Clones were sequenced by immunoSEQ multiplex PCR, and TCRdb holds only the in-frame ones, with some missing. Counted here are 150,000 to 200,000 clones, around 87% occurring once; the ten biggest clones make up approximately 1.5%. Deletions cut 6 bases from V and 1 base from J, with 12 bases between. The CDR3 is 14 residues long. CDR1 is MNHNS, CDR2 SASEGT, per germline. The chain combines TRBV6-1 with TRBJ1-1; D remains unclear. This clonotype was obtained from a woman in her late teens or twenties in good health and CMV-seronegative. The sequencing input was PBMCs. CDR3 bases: TGTGCCAGCAGGCTATATTCCGGGAACACTGAAGCTTTCTTT. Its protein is CASRLYSGNTEAFF.